This T cell receptor (beta chain) was captured by sequencing in a study of blood T cell repertoires in COVID-19. Study summary: Samples of COVID-19 (acute and convalescent) were obtained from the United States, Italy and Spain. PBMCs, B-cell-depleted T cells, or T cells were the source of the cDNA or gDNA that made up the material.

Cohort placement rested on clinical history that participants reported themselves. Generated by immunoSEQ multiplex PCR, the TCRdb table keeps only in-frame clones and is missing some. Of 270,000 or so clones in the sample, about 85% were seen once. The V gene end was trimmed by 2 bases and the J gene end by 3 bases; junction bases not matched to a gene: 3. Germline values: CDR1 SGHKS, CDR2 YYEKEE (reference sequence). CDR3 length: 15 amino acids. This chain uses TRBV5-5 with TRBJ2-2, with 8 bases matching TRBD1. This TCR was recovered from a woman in her forties or fifties who had been exposed to COVID-19. Specimen: PBMCs or T cells enriched from blood (not recorded which). CDR3 amino acids: CASSFGDRYTGELFF. The CDR3 bases are TGTGCCAGCAGCTTCGGGGACAGGTACACCGGGGAGCTGTTTTTT.